This T cell receptor (beta chain) was recorded in a study of TIL therapy for anti-PD-1-resistant metastatic lung cancer. The libraries were made with immunoSEQ v3. Sequencing was performed with immunoSEQ multiplex PCR; in TCRdb, only in-frame clones are kept and a portion is missing. Here the sample spans roughly 10,000 clones, approximately 60% being singletons. As for time point: pre-treatment sample, taken before nivolumab and TIL therapy. Pleural nodules or supraclavicular lymph nodes made up most of the excised metastases sampled. This sequence was found in a person aged 25 to 80 with non-small cell lung cancer. Sequenced material: tumor tissue, taken at baseline.

The DNA for the CDR3 is TGTGCCAGCAGTTGGGCTAACTATGGCTACACCTTC. Translated: CASSWANYGYTF. The chain links TRBV28 to TRBJ1-2, with D unclear. The germline V gene encodes CDR1 MDHEN and CDR2 SYDVKM. The V gene lost 4 bases and the J gene lost 0 bases, with 3 bases spanning the gap. CDR3 length: 12 residues.